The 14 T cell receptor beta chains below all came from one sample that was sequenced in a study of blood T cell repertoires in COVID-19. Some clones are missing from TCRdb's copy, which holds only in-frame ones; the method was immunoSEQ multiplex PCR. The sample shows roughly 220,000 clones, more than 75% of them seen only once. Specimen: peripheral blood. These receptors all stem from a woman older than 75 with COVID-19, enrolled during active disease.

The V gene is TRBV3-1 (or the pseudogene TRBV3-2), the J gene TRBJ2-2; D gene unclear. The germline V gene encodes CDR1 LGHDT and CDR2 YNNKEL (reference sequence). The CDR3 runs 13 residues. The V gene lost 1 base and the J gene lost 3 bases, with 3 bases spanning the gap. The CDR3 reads CASSQAYTGELFF. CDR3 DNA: TGTGCCAGCAGCCAAGCTTACACCGGGGAGCTGTTTTTT.

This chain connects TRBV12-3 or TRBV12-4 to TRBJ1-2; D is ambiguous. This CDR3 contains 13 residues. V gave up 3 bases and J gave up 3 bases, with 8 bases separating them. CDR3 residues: CASSFNRYYGYTF. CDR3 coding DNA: TGTGCCAGCAGTTTCAACAGATACTATGGCTACACCTTC.

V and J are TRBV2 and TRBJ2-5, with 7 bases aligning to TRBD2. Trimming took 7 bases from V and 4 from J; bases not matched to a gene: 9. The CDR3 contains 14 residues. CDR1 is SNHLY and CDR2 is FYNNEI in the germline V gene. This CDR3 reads CASKGGGSIETQYF. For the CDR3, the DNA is TGTGCCAGCAAAGGTGGCGGGAGCATAGAGACCCAGTACTTC.

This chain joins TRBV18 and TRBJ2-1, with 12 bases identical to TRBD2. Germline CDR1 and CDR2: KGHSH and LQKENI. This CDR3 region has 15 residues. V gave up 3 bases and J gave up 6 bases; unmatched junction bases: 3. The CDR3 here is CASSPGLAGANEQFF. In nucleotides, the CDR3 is TGTGCCAGCTCACCGGGACTAGCGGGCGCCAATGAGCAGTTCTTC. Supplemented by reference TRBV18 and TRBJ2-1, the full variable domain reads NAGVMQNPRHLVRRRGQEARLRCSPMKGHSHVYWYRQLPEEGLKFMVYLQKENIIDESGMPKERFSAEFPKEGPSILRIQQVVRGDSAAYFCASSPGLAGANEQFFGPGTRLTVL.

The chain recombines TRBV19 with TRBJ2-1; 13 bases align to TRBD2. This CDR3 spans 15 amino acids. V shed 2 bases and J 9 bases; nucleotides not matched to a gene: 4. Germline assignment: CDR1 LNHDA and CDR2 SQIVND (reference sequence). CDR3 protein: CASSILGLAGTEQFF. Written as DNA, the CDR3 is TGTGCCAGTAGTATACTGGGACTAGCGGGAACTGAGCAGTTCTTC.

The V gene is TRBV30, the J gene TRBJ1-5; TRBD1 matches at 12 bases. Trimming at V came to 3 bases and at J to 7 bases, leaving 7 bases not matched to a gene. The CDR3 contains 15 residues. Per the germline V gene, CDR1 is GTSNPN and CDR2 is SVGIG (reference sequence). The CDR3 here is CAWSPGQGAWQPQHF. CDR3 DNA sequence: TGTGCCTGGAGCCCGGGACAGGGGGCGTGGCAGCCCCAGCATTTT.

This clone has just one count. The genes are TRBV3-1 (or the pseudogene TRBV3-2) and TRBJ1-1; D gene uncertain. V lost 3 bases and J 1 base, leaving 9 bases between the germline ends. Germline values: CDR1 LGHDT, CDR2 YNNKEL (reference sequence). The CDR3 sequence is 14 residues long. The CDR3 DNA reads TGTGCCAGCAGCCAGCAGACACGGAACACTGAAGCTTTCTTT. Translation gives CASSQQTRNTEAFF.

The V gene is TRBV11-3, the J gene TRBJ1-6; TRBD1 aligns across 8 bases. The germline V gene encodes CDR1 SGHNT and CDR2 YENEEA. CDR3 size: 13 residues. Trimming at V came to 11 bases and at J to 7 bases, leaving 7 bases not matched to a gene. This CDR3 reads CASQGAKNSPLHF. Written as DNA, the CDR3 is TGTGCCTCGCAGGGGGCGAAAAATTCACCCCTCCACTTT.

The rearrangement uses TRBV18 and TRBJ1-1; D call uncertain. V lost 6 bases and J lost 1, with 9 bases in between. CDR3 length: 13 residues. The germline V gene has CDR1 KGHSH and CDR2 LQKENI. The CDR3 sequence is CASSRVENTEAFF. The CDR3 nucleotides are TGTGCCAGCTCTCGGGTAGAGAACACTGAAGCTTTCTTT.

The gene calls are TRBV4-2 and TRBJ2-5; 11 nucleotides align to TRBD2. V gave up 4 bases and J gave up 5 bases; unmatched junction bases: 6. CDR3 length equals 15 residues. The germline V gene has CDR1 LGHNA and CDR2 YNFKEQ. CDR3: CASSRTSGSGETQYF. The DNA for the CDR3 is TGTGCCAGCAGCCGTACTAGCGGGAGCGGGGAGACCCAGTACTTC.

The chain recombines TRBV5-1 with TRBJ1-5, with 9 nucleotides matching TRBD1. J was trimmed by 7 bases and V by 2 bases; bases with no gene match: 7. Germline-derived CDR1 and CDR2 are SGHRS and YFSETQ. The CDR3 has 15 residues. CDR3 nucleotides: TGCGCCAGCAGCTTAGATGGACAGGGGACCCAGCCCCAGCATTTT. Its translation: CASSLDGQGTQPQHF.

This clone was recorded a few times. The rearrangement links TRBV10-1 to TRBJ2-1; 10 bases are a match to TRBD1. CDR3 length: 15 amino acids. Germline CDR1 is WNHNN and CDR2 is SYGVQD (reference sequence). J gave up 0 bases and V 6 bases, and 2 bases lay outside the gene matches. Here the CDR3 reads CASSRQGASYNEQFF. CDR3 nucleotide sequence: TGCGCCAGCAGCCGACAGGGGGCCTCCTACAATGAGCAGTTCTTC.

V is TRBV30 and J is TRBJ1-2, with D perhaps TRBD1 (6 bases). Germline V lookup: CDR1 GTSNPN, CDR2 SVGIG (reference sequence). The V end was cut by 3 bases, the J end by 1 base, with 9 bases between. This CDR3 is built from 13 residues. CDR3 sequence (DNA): TGTGCCTGGAGAACAGGGAATAACTATGGCTACACCTTC. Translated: CAWRTGNNYGYTF.

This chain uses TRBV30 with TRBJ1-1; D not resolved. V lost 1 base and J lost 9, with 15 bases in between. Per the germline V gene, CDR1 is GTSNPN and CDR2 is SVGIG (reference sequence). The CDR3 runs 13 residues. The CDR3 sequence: CAWSGPQGVQAFF. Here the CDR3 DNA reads TGTGCCTGGAGTGGGCCCCAAGGAGTCCAAGCTTTCTTT.